The 28 T cell receptor beta chains listed next were all sequenced from one sample in a study of PD-L1 blockade in urothelial cancer. The time point: peripheral blood 6 weeks after treatment start. Here immunoSEQ multiplex PCR was the method, and the copy in TCRdb shows in-frame clones only, minus some. The data hold more than 60,000 clones, with 85% to 90% observed a single time. The starting material was PBMCs, obtained around atezolizumab (anti-PD-L1) treatment. All receptors derive from a man aged 60 to 69 with urothelial cancer.

V is TRBV7-3 and J is TRBJ2-1; 8 bases align to TRBD1. Trimming removed 2 bases from V and 5 bases from J; junction bases left unmatched: 5. Per germline, CDR1 SGHTA and CDR2 FQGTGA. This CDR3 is 15 amino acids long. The CDR3 DNA reads TGTGCCAGCAGCTTACGGACAGGGCCCGACAATGAGCAGTTCTTC. It translates to CASSLRTGPDNEQFF.

This clone is a singleton in its sample. The same CDR3 arises from other DNA sequences in this sample as well. V usage is TRBV11-2 and J usage is TRBJ2-7; D is undetermined. Germline CDR1 is SGHAT and CDR2 is FQNNGV. The CDR3 contains 12 residues. V dropped 0 bases and J dropped 3 bases, with 3 bases sitting between them. This CDR3 reads CASSLDRYEQYF. The DNA for the CDR3 is TGTGCCAGCAGCTTAGATCGCTACGAGCAGTACTTC.

This clone was detected once. The chain is built from TRBV6-5 and TRBJ1-2; D is perhaps TRBD1 (6 bases). CDR3 length equals 13 residues. Germline V gene data show CDR1 as MNHEY and CDR2 as SVGAGI. Trimming took off 2 bases at V and 4 bases at J, with 8 bases between the two ends. DNA of the CDR3: TGTGCCAGCAGTTACCAGGGGTCCTATGGCTACACCTTC. Encoded protein: CASSYQGSYGYTF.

The rearrangement uses TRBV7-9 and TRBJ1-2; D is perhaps TRBD1 (6 bases). The CDR3 loop spans 13 amino acids. Germline V lookup: CDR1 SEHNR, CDR2 FQNEAQ (reference sequence). V was cut by 5 bases and J by 3 bases, with 10 bases left in between. The CDR3 sequence is CASSRPGDYGYTF. The CDR3, as DNA: TGTGCCAGCAGCCGACCAGGGGACTATGGCTACACCTTC.

This clone appeared a single time. One end of the junction does not line up with germline, which may come from a read error. This chain connects TRBV30 to TRBJ1-1; no reliable D call. Germline CDR1 reads GTSNPN; CDR2 reads SVGIG (reference sequence). The CDR3 covers 13 residues. CDR3 DNA sequence: TGTGCCTGGAGTGTTGGTGGATGGACTGAGGCTTTCTTT. Amino acid sequence: CAWSVGGWTEAFF.

The chain links TRBV5-6 to TRBJ2-7; 8 bases align to TRBD1. This CDR3 spans 14 amino acids. Trimming cost V 4 bases and J 2 bases; bases outside gene matches: 5. Germline assignment: CDR1 SGHDT and CDR2 YYEEEE. CDR3 coding DNA: TGTGCCAGCAGCACAGGGGGAGATACCTACGAGCAGTACTTC. This sequence encodes CASSTGGDTYEQYF.

The V and J genes are TRBV19 and TRBJ1-4; TRBD1 aligns across 9 bases. The CDR3 contains 15 residues. The V and J ends lost 5 bases and 8 bases, in that order; junction bases with no gene match: 9. Germline V gene sequence: CDR1 LNHDA, CDR2 SQIVND (reference sequence). The CDR3 here is CASSALTGGGEKLFF. CDR3 bases: TGTGCCAGTAGTGCCCTAACAGGGGGCGGCGAAAAACTGTTTTTT.

This chain joins TRBV7-2 and TRBJ2-7, with 7 bases fitting TRBD1. Losses at the gene ends were 5 bases for V and 2 bases for J; bases not matched to a gene: 3. CDR3 size: 13 residues. The V gene's germline CDR1 is SGHTA and CDR2 FQGNSA. CDR3 bases: TGTGCCAGCAGCGTGGGACAGACCTACGAGCAGTACTTC. Encoded protein: CASSVGQTYEQYF.

V and J are TRBV30 and TRBJ1-6; tentative D call: TRBD1 (5 bases). The ends were cut back, 0 bases at V and 0 bases at J, with 9 bases in the middle. The CDR3 is made up of 16 amino acids. CDR1 is GTSNPN and CDR2 is SVGIG in the germline V gene (reference sequence). This CDR3 is CAWSVWGGSYNSPLHF. The CDR3 bases are TGTGCCTGGAGTGTATGGGGGGGCTCCTATAATTCACCCCTCCACTTT.

The CDR3 spells CAWSVRSGKQFF. As DNA, the CDR3 is TGTGCCTGGAGTGTTCGTAGCGGAAAGCAGTTCTTC. The chain combines TRBV30 with TRBJ2-1, with D possibly being TRBD2 (6 bases). CDR1 and CDR2 (germline): GTSNPN, SVGIG (reference sequence). Trimming shortened V by 0 bases and J by 11 bases, and 11 bases separated the two germline ends. CDR3 length: 12 amino acids. Drawing the rest from reference TRBV30 and TRBJ2-1, the complete variable domain is SQTIHQWPATLVQPVGSPLSLECTVEGTSNPNLYWYRQAAGRGLQLLFYSVGIGQISSEVPQNLSASRPQDRQFILSSKKLLLSDSGFYLCAWSVRSGKQFFGPGTRLTVL.

V gene TRBV27 combines with J gene TRBJ1-1; 8 bases map to TRBD1. J lost 4 bases, V lost 2 bases, and 6 bases had no gene match. The CDR3 is 15 amino acids. Germline CDR1 reads MNHEY; CDR2 reads SMNVEV (reference sequence). CDR3 region: CASSLRQGSITEAFF. Here the CDR3 DNA reads TGTGCCAGCAGTTTAAGACAGGGGTCGATCACTGAAGCTTTCTTT.

J is TRBJ2-5 and V is TRBV2; 9 nucleotides align to TRBD2. Germline assignment: CDR1 SNHLY and CDR2 FYNNEI. V lost 5 bases to trimming and J lost 3 bases; unmatched junction nucleotides: 7. CDR3 size: 15 residues. For the CDR3, the DNA is TGTGCCAGCAGTCGGGAGACTAGCGGTAAAGAGACCCAGTACTTC. Translation: CASSRETSGKETQYF.

This clone was counted once. V is TRBV7-3 and J is TRBJ2-3; no definite D call. Between the trimmed V and J ends, which lost 4 bases and 5 bases, there was a span of 10 bases. The CDR3 is 13 residues long. Per germline, CDR1 SGHTA and CDR2 FQGTGA. In DNA form, the CDR3 reads TGTGCCAGCAGCTCCCCGTTCGGAGATACGCAGTATTTT. Residues: CASSSPFGDTQYF.

This clone was found a few times. Written as DNA, the CDR3 is TGTGCCAGCAGATTTGGGACAGGGCATGGCTACACCTTC. Translating it yields CASRFGTGHGYTF. The rearrangement links TRBV5-4 to TRBJ1-2, with TRBD1 matching 9 bases. The length of the CDR3 is 13 residues. V lost 5 bases, J lost 6 bases, and 5 bases stayed unmatched. The germline V gene has CDR1 SGHNT and CDR2 YYREEE (reference sequence).

V gene TRBV7-2 combines with J gene TRBJ2-3, with TRBD2 identical over 8 bases. This CDR3 region has 15 residues. V trimming: 5 bases; J trimming: 3 bases; junction bases outside the gene matches: 7. Germline V gene sequence: CDR1 SGHTA, CDR2 FQGNSA. The CDR3 reads CASSPRTSSTDTQYF. The CDR3 DNA follows: TGTGCCAGCAGCCCCCGGACTAGCTCGACAGATACGCAGTATTTT.

The chain employs TRBV5-5 and TRBJ1-2; a weak D match, TRBD1 (6 bases). The CDR3 extends over 14 amino acids. Trimming took off 1 base at V and 3 bases at J, with 10 bases between the two ends. The V gene's germline CDR1 is SGHKS and CDR2 YYEKEE (reference sequence). The DNA for the CDR3 is TGTGCCAGCAGCTTGACAGGGAGCGACTATGGCTACACCTTC. Translation gives CASSLTGSDYGYTF.

J is TRBJ1-1 and V is TRBV7-2, with 9 bases matching TRBD1. The V gene's germline CDR1 is SGHTA and CDR2 FQGNSA. J was trimmed by 4 bases and V by 5 bases; bases with no gene match: 8. The CDR3 runs 15 residues. The CDR3 here is CASSGKPGQGTEAFF. The CDR3 nucleotides read TGTGCCAGCAGCGGGAAGCCGGGACAGGGCACTGAAGCTTTCTTT.

This chain connects TRBV9 to TRBJ2-7, with D possibly TRBD2 on 6 matching bases. This CDR3 contains 14 residues. V was cut by 8 bases and J by 4 bases, with 19 bases left in between. In germline, CDR1 is SGDLS, CDR2 YYNGEE. The CDR3 DNA reads TGTGCCAGTAACCCCGGGACTCCGGGGTACGAGCAGTACTTC. Translation gives CASNPGTPGYEQYF.

The rearrangement uses TRBV23-1 and TRBJ2-1; a possible D gene is TRBD2 (5 bases). TRBV23-1 belongs to the ORF category, with a function that is uncertain. V dropped 3 bases and J dropped 6 bases, with 9 bases sitting between them. The length of the CDR3 is 13 residues. CDR3 amino acids: CASSHNTSNEQFF. DNA of the CDR3: TGCGCCAGCAGTCATAATACTAGCAATGAGCAGTTCTTC.

This clone was found once. The CDR3 sequence: CASSSPGTEEDEQYF. The CDR3 DNA follows: TGTGCCAGCAGCTCCCCCGGGACAGAAGAGGACGAGCAGTACTTC. The chain couples TRBV11-2 to TRBJ2-7; 7 bases map to TRBD1. Unmatched junction bases numbered 11, after V lost 4 bases and J lost 5 bases. From germline, CDR1 is SGHAT and CDR2 FQNNGV. This CDR3 is 15 amino acids long.

This clone was picked up one time. The V gene is TRBV21-1, the J gene TRBJ2-5; TRBD1, as called in the table, went unchecked against the DNA. TRBV21-1 is a pseudogene locus. CDR3 length: 18 amino acids. The DNA for the CDR3 is TGTGCCAGCAGCAAAGCGCTCTGGGGAAGGACACCGCAAGAGACCCAGTACTTC. Its translation: CASSKALWGRTPQETQYF.

Comment on this clone: One junction end disagrees with the germline gene, perhaps due to a read error. The V and J genes are TRBV19 and TRBJ1-3; tentative D call: TRBD1 (6 bases). The CDR3 has 13 residues. Germline V gene sequence: CDR1 LNHDA, CDR2 SQIVND (reference sequence). The CDR3: CASWNRVGYTIYF. CDR3 bases: TGTGCCAGTTGGAACAGGGTTGGATACACCATATATTTT.

The chain has TRBV6-5 and TRBJ1-1, with 7 bases fitting TRBD1. This CDR3 comprises 14 residues. Per germline, CDR1 MNHEY and CDR2 SVGAGI. The junction had 5 bases not matched to a gene; V was cut back by 6 bases and J by 1 base. The CDR3 is CASREGAWNTEAFF. In DNA form, the CDR3 reads TGTGCCAGCAGGGAGGGGGCCTGGAACACTGAAGCTTTCTTT.

The chain is built from TRBV10-3 and TRBJ2-2; 11 nucleotides align to TRBD2. The germline V gene has CDR1 ENHRY and CDR2 SYGVKD. The ends lost 6 bases at V and 3 bases at J; junction bases unmatched: 6. This CDR3 is 16 amino acids long. CDR3 in DNA: TGTGCCATCAGCCTTCTAGCGGGAGGTGACACCGGGGAGCTGTTTTTT. This translates into CAISLLAGGDTGELFF.

The chain recombines TRBV6-6 with TRBJ2-7; 10 positions agree with TRBD1. From germline, CDR1 is MNHNY and CDR2 SVGAGI (reference sequence). Germline trimming cut 0 bases from V and 3 bases from J; bases unmatched to any gene: 5. The CDR3 is 16 amino acids. The CDR3 region has the DNA TGTGCCAGCAGTTACTCGATCTGGACAGGGGGCTACGAGCAGTACTTC. This gives the protein CASSYSIWTGGYEQYF.

The chain recombines TRBV7-8 with TRBJ2-5, with a tentative D call TRBD2 (6 bases). Germline assignment: CDR1 SGHVS and CDR2 FQNEAQ. Trimming removed 1 base at V and 4 bases at J, with 10 bases between. The CDR3 runs 14 residues. CDR3 DNA sequence: TGTGCCAGCAGCTTAGTGGCGGAGGGAGAGACCCAGTACTTC. The encoded protein is CASSLVAEGETQYF.

The chain links TRBV5-1 to TRBJ1-3, with 10 bases that match TRBD1. Germline V gives CDR1 SGHRS, CDR2 YFSETQ. This CDR3 region has 17 residues. Losses at the gene ends were 2 bases for V and 0 bases for J; bases not matched to a gene: 5. The CDR3 DNA is TGCGCCAGCAGCTTATTTGGGACAGGGGTCTCTGGAAACACCATATATTTT. This sequence encodes CASSLFGTGVSGNTIYF. Based on the CDR3 plus reference TRBV5-1 and TRBJ1-3, the full variable domain is KAGVTQTPRYLIKTRGQQVTLSCSPISGHRSVSWYQQTPGQGLQFLFEYFSETQRNKGNFPGRFSGRQFSNSRSEMNVSTLELGDSALYLCASSLFGTGVSGNTIYFGEGSWLTVV.

The V gene is TRBV6-1, the J gene TRBJ2-5, with 7 bases matching TRBD1. In germline, CDR1 is MNHNS, CDR2 SASEGT. Trimming at V came to 0 bases and at J to 7 bases, leaving 17 bases not matched to a gene. The CDR3 is 18 amino acids. DNA of the CDR3: TGTGCCAGCAGTGAAGCACGTCCCGGGACAGTCCCCTGGGGGACCCAGTACTTC. Amino acids: CASSEARPGTVPWGTQYF.